This TCR beta chain was observed in a study of blood T cell repertoires in COVID-19. Study background: Material from acute and convalescent COVID-19 was sourced from the United States, Italy and Spain. PBMCs, B-cell-depleted T cells, or T cells provided the cDNA or gDNA that made up the material.

In the source study's methods: Estimation of nucleated cell counts was performed using reference gene primer amplification. Clones were sequenced by immunoSEQ multiplex PCR, and TCRdb holds only the in-frame ones, with some missing. V and J calls plus clone size are reproduced from that table; the DNA served to infer D and trimming. The sample has about 210,000 clones, about nine tenths seen once. CDR3 length: 14 residues. The germline CDR1 and CDR2 sequences are SGHVS and FQNEAQ. Trimming shortened V by 3 bases and J by 3 bases, and 9 bases separated the two germline ends. This sequence originates from a young man with active or convalescent COVID-19. The sample taken for sequencing was peripheral blood. This sequence joins TRBV7-8 and TRBJ1-5; D not resolved. CDR3 nucleotides: TGTGCCAGCAGCTTCCTAACAGACAATCAGCCCCAGCATTTT. Encoded protein: CASSFLTDNQPQHF.